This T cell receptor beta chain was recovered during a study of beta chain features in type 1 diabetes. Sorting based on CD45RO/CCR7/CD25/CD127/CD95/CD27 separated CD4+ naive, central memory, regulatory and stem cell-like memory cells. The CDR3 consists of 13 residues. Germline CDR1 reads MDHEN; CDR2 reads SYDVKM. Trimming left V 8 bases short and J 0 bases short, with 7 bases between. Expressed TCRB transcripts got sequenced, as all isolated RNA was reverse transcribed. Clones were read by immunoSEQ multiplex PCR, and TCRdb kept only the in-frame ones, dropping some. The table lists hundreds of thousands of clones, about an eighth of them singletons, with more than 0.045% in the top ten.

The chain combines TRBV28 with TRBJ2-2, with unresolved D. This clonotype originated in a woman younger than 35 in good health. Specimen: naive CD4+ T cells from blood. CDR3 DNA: TGTGCCAGCGGGTCCCCGAACACCGGGGAGCTGTTTTTT. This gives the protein CASGSPNTGELFF.